The T cell receptor (beta chain) under discussion was sequenced for a study of Graves' ophthalmopathy and Graves' hyperthyroidism. V lost 3 bases to trimming and J lost 2 bases; unmatched junction nucleotides: 3. The CDR3 covers 13 residues. Germline lookup yields CDR1 DFQATT and CDR2 SNEGSKA (reference sequence). Each donor who had ophthalmopathy showed moderate-to-severe activity, a CAS of ≥3, a NOSPECS of ≥4, and a duration under 3 months. Scientists amplified the TCR beta CDR3 regions from RNA transcripts. In the first round, RT-PCR was carried out with HTBI primers, and a multiplex PCR formed the second round. TCRdb used MiXCR to reprocess the multiplex PCR reads, holding one entry per CDR3 protein. The sample gives about 400,000 distinct CDR3 sequences, around 20% of which show up once; 1.6% is in the top ten. This clonotype was counted at least ten times. Its target is not known. Findings and limits, study-wide: Blood repertoires reportedly contained most expanded thyroid clonotypes above 0.001 frequency.

The source of this sequence is a woman between 18 and 30 years old with Graves' ophthalmopathy. The gene calls are TRBV20-1 and TRBJ1-2, with 7 nucleotides matching TRBD1. Source material: peripheral blood. The CDR3 bases are TGCAGTGCTAGGGGGACAGCAAACTATGGCTACACCTTC. This codes for CSARGTANYGYTF.